This is a list of T cell receptor beta chains from one sample in a study of T-cell reconstitution after alpha-beta-depleted transplantation in children. In TCRdb, the PCR reads were re-called with MiXCR into one record per CDR3 protein. In the table there are about 610,000 distinct CDR3 sequences, over 9.5% of which are singletons. The sequencing here drew on PBMCs from the stem cell graft donor, taken from the stem cell graft. These receptors came from a human donor who donated a stem cell graft to a child with acute myeloid leukemia. Each CDR3 is given with its conserved first and last residue. D genes are given only for firm matches. A clone size is listed for some rows: how often the clone was seen (once, few, many), or a class if it is expanded.

>TRBD1|many|TRBV9|TRBJ1-2
TGTGCCAGCGGGCAGGGGGCGGGTTATGGCTACACCTTC
CASGQGAGYGYTF
>TRBD1|many|TRBV14|TRBJ2-1
TGTGCCAGCAGCCAAGCAGGGGGCAATGAGCAGTTCTTC
CASSQAGGNEQFF
>TRBD2|many|TRBV29-1|TRBJ2-5
TGCAGCGTAAGGAGACTAGCGGGAGCCCCAGAGACCCAGTACTTC
CSVRRLAGAPETQYF
>.|few|TRBV30|TRBJ2-1
TGTGCCTGGAACGCACTAGCCAATGAGCAGTTCTTC
CAWNALANEQFF
>.|.|TRBV7-2|TRBJ2-7
TGTGCCAGCAGCCATTCCCGACCCAGTCGAGGGGACGAGCAGTACTTC
CASSHSRPSRGDEQYF
>TRBD2|few|TRBV20-1|TRBJ2-7
TGCAGTGCTAGCGAGTTGACTAGCGGGAGTTTAGGGGGCTACGAGCAGTACTTC
CSASELTSGSLGGYEQYF
>.|many|TRBV10-3|TRBJ1-5
TGTGCCATCAGTGAGTTAGGGGCGCTCCAGCCCCAGCATTTT
CAISELGALQPQHF
>TRBD1|few|TRBV15|TRBJ1-6
TGTGCCACCAGCCCTCGGACAGGGGGCAATTCACCCCTCCACTTT
CATSPRTGGNSPLHF
>TRBD1|many|TRBV12-3/TRBV12-4|TRBJ2-7
TGTGCCACCTACGGGACAGGGAGTAGTAAGCAGTACTTC
CATYGTGSSKQYF
>.|many|TRBV12-3/TRBV12-4|TRBJ1-1
TGTGCCAGCAGTCGGGAGAACACTGAAGCTTTCTTT
CASSRENTEAFF
>TRBD1|many|TRBV12-3/TRBV12-4|TRBJ2-2
TGTGCCAGCAGTAAACAGGGGGGAGGCGGGGAGCTGTTTTTT
CASSKQGGGGELFF
>TRBD2|.|TRBV3-1|TRBJ2-7
TGTGCCAGCAGCCAAGTAGGAGCGGGAGGAGAGCAGTACTTC
CASSQVGAGGEQYF
>.|many|TRBV20-1|TRBJ1-5
TGCAGTGCCGCCGCTGACGGTGATAGCAATCAGCCCCAGCATTTT
CSAAADGDSNQPQHF
>.|many|TRBV29-1|TRBJ2-1
TGCAGCGTTGAAGAGGGCAGGGGCTACAATGAGCAGTTCTTC
CSVEEGRGYNEQFF
>TRBD2|.|TRBV20-1|TRBJ2-7
TGCAGTGCTAGAGACCCGGGGGGATTAGCCTACGAGCAGTACTTC
CSARDPGGLAYEQYF
>TRBD1|.|TRBV5-3|TRBJ2-3
TGTGCCAGCAGCCTAGGGACAGTTTCTAGCACAGATACGCAGTATTTT
CASSLGTVSSTDTQYF
>TRBD1|.|TRBV29-1|TRBJ1-3
TGCAGCGTTAGAGGACAGGGAGCTGGAAACACCATATATTTT
CSVRGQGAGNTIYF
>.|few|TRBV7-9|TRBJ2-6
TGTGCCAGCAGCCGGGCAGGGGTAGGGGCCAACGTCCTGACTTTC
CASSRAGVGANVLTF
>TRBD2|many|TRBV5-1|TRBJ2-2
TGCGCCAGCAGCTCCGGACTAGCGAACACCGGGGAGCTGTTTTTT
CASSSGLANTGELFF
>.|few|TRBV5-6|TRBJ2-7
TGTGCCAGCACTCACTGGGGGACAAGCTCCTACGAGCAGTACTTC
CASTHWGTSSYEQYF